This TCR beta chain came from a study of T cell repertoires in cytomegalovirus infection. TCRdb processed the reads anew with MiXCR; each CDR3 protein has one entry. Here the sample spans about 110,000 distinct CDR3 sequences, about 30% being singletons. Concerning this clonotype itself: The antigen is undetermined.

This receptor was taken from a human donor in good health (CMV status not recorded). Some clones in this sample may be carry-over from other donors' samples. Here the sequenced sample was CD8+ T cells from cultured PBMCs, taken from culture after CMV antigen stimulation.

The CDR3 loop reads CASSLGDRGYTF. The CDR3 DNA reads as TGTGCCAGCAGCTTAGGGGACCGGGGCTACACCTTC. The chain couples TRBV7-4 to TRBJ1-2, with D perhaps matching TRBD1 (5 bases). V lost 1 base and J 8 bases, leaving 8 bases between the germline ends. CDR1 is SGHVT, CDR2 SQSDAQ, per germline. The CDR3 runs to 12 residues.